These T cell receptor beta chains were read from a single sample in a study of blood T cell repertoires in COVID-19. Here immunoSEQ multiplex PCR was the method, and the copy in TCRdb shows in-frame clones only, minus some. The data contain hundreds of thousands of clones, more than 80% of them singletons. Specimen: peripheral blood. Every receptor here comes from a woman under 40 with COVID-19, enrolled during active disease. Both conserved end residues are part of each CDR3. The order of the fields is D gene, CDR3 length, J gene, V gene, clone size, CDR3 DNA, CDR3 protein. A D gene is named only where the DNA matches it firmly. Clone size, where shown, is once, few, many, or a class for clones that have expanded.

D: TRBD1
length: 15
J: TRBJ2-3
V: TRBV18
size: -
DNA: TGTGCCAGCTCACCTAACAGGGGGCTGACAGATACGCAGTATTTT
CDR3: CASSPNRGLTDTQYF

D: -
length: 17
J: TRBJ1-2
V: TRBV9
size: -
DNA: TGTGCCAGCAGCGTAGGGGAGGGTCCTAGCACTAACTATGGCTACACCTTC
CDR3: CASSVGEGPSTNYGYTF

D: -
length: 11
J: TRBJ1-5
V: TRBV28
size: few
DNA: TGTGCCAGCAGCTACAATCAGCCCCAGCATTTT
CDR3: CASSYNQPQHF

D: -
length: 14
J: TRBJ1-3
V: TRBV5-8
size: -
DNA: TGTGCCAGCAGCTTGAGACAGACTGGAAACACCATATATTTT
CDR3: CASSLRQTGNTIYF

D: -
length: 13
J: TRBJ1-1
V: TRBV19
size: -
DNA: TGTGCCAGTCGATCGGGGGTGAACACTGAAGCTTTCTTT
CDR3: CASRSGVNTEAFF

D: TRBD1
length: 16
J: TRBJ1-1
V: TRBV27
size: few
DNA: TGTGCCAGCAGTCCTTACGACTTCGACAGGGGGCGATCTGCTTTCTTT
CDR3: CASSPYDFDRGRSAFF

D: TRBD2
length: 15
J: TRBJ2-2
V: TRBV29-1
size: once
DNA: TGCAGCGTGGCACCTGGGGCGGGAGGTCCCGGGGAGCTGTTTTTT
CDR3: CSVAPGAGGPGELFF

D: -
length: 15
J: TRBJ2-3
V: TRBV7-7
size: -
DNA: TGTGCCAGCAGCTTATGGCGGCGGCCCACAGATACGCAGTATTTT
CDR3: CASSLWRRPTDTQYF

D: -
length: 15
J: TRBJ2-7
V: TRBV2
size: -
DNA: TGTGCCAGCAAGTGGAGGGGGCAGGGGGCCTACGAGCAGTACTTC
CDR3: CASKWRGQGAYEQYF

D: TRBD2
length: 17
J: TRBJ2-1
V: TRBV6-2/TRBV6-3
size: -
DNA: TGTGCCAGCAGTTTCTTTTTAGCGGGAGGGCCTTTCTTTGAGCAGTTCTTC
CDR3: CASSFFLAGGPFFEQFF

D: TRBD1
length: 15
J: TRBJ1-5
V: TRBV7-2
size: -
DNA: TGTGCCAGCAGCCCGACGACAGGGATCGGCCAGCCCCAGCATTTT
CDR3: CASSPTTGIGQPQHF

D: TRBD1
length: 16
J: TRBJ1-5
V: TRBV28
size: -
DNA: TGTGCCATCAAGGCCGGGACAGGGGTTGACAATCAGCCCCAGCATTTT
CDR3: CAIKAGTGVDNQPQHF

D: TRBD1
length: 16
J: TRBJ2-7
V: TRBV2
size: -
DNA: TGTGCCAGCAGGCGTAGACAGGGGGCACCAACCTACGAGCAGTACTTC
CDR3: CASRRRQGAPTYEQYF

D: TRBD1
length: 15
J: TRBJ1-2
V: TRBV7-2
size: -
DNA: TGTGCCAGCAGCGCCTCAGGGGGGACTAACTATGGCTACACCTTC
CDR3: CASSASGGTNYGYTF

D: TRBD1
length: 15
J: TRBJ1-2
V: TRBV4-3
size: -
DNA: TGCGCCAGCAGCCAAGATAAGGCAGGGGGCCTTGGCTACACCTTC
CDR3: CASSQDKAGGLGYTF

D: TRBD1
length: 12
J: TRBJ1-1
V: TRBV11-3
size: -
DNA: TGTGCCAGCAGCCAGGGGGCCGGGCGGGCTTTCTTT
CDR3: CASSQGAGRAFF

D: TRBD2
length: 16
J: TRBJ2-3
V: TRBV3-1/TRBV3-2
size: -
DNA: TGTGCCAGCAGCCAGGCACTAGCGGGAGGCACAGATACGCAGTATTTT
CDR3: CASSQALAGGTDTQYF

D: TRBD2
length: 17
J: TRBJ2-1
V: TRBV11-2
size: -
DNA: TGTGCCAGCAGCTTAGTCGTTCGCGGGAGCTCCTACAATGAGCAGTTCTTC
CDR3: CASSLVVRGSSYNEQFF

D: TRBD1
length: 13
J: TRBJ1-2
V: TRBV6-5
size: -
DNA: TGTGCCAGCAGGGAGACAGGGGCATATGGCTACACCTTC
CDR3: CASRETGAYGYTF

D: -
length: 12
J: TRBJ1-6
V: TRBV4-3
size: -
DNA: TGCGCCAGCAGCCTTGTAAATTCACCCCTCCACTTT
CDR3: CASSLVNSPLHF

D: TRBD1
length: 13
J: TRBJ2-7
V: TRBV12-3/TRBV12-4
size: -
DNA: TGTGCCAGCAGTTTGGGACAGGGTTTGGAGCAGTACTTC
CDR3: CASSLGQGLEQYF

D: -
length: 14
J: TRBJ1-2
V: TRBV4-3
size: -
DNA: TGCGCCAGCAGCCAAGATCGCAGATCGAAGGGCTACACCTTC
CDR3: CASSQDRRSKGYTF

D: TRBD2
length: 15
J: TRBJ2-3
V: TRBV5-1
size: -
DNA: TGCGCCAGCAGCCGGTCTAGCGGGGTACGGGATACGCAGTATTTT
CDR3: CASSRSSGVRDTQYF

D: -
length: 13
J: TRBJ2-5
V: TRBV6-5
size: -
DNA: TGTGCCAGCAGTCAGGGCACCCAAGAGACCCAGTACTTC
CDR3: CASSQGTQETQYF

D: -
length: 14
J: TRBJ1-5
V: TRBV19
size: few
DNA: TGTGCCAGTAGGAAGGGGTTGGCCAATCAGCCCCAGCATTTT
CDR3: CASRKGLANQPQHF

D: TRBD1
length: 15
J: TRBJ1-4
V: TRBV5-1
size: -
DNA: TGCGCCAGCAGCTTATCCGGGACAGACAATGAAAAACTGTTTTTT
CDR3: CASSLSGTDNEKLFF

D: -
length: 13
J: TRBJ2-7
V: TRBV5-4
size: -
DNA: TGTGCCAGCAGCACCAACCCCGGAGGCGAGCAGTACTTC
CDR3: CASSTNPGGEQYF

D: TRBD1
length: 14
J: TRBJ2-2
V: TRBV5-4
size: -
DNA: TGTGCCAGTACGACAGGGGACAACACCGGGGAGCTGTTTTTT
CDR3: CASTTGDNTGELFF

D: TRBD1
length: 15
J: TRBJ2-3
V: TRBV9
size: -
DNA: TGTGCCAGCAGCTCCGGAACAGGGGTGACAGATACGCAGTATTTT
CDR3: CASSSGTGVTDTQYF

D: -
length: 15
J: TRBJ1-1
V: TRBV10-1
size: -
DNA: TGCGCCAGCAGACAAAGGCGGGGAAGGCGCACTGAAGCTTTCTTT
CDR3: CASRQRRGRRTEAFF

D: -
length: 13
J: TRBJ2-7
V: TRBV5-5
size: -
DNA: TGTGCCAGCAGCTTGGCTGGGGAGAGGGAGCAGTACTTC
CDR3: CASSLAGEREQYF

D: TRBD2
length: 16
J: TRBJ2-7
V: TRBV2
size: -
DNA: TGTGCCAGCACTAGGACTAGCGGGGGAGCGCTTAACGAGCAGTACTTC
CDR3: CASTRTSGGALNEQYF

D: -
length: 11
J: TRBJ2-7
V: TRBV7-9
size: -
DNA: TGTGCCAGCAGCTCACAGTACGAGCAGTACTTC
CDR3: CASSSQYEQYF

D: -
length: 13
J: TRBJ1-2
V: TRBV29-1
size: -
DNA: TGCAGCGTCACGACACCAACTAACTATGGCTACACCTTC
CDR3: CSVTTPTNYGYTF

D: -
length: 14
J: TRBJ1-1
V: TRBV3-1/TRBV3-2
size: -
DNA: TGTGCCAGCAGCCAAGCCGGGGGAGGGACTGAAGCTTTCTTT
CDR3: CASSQAGGGTEAFF

D: -
length: 16
J: TRBJ2-2
V: TRBV7-2
size: -
DNA: TGTGCCAGCAGCTCCTTGGGCGTCCGCACCACCGGGGAGCTGTTTTTT
CDR3: CASSSLGVRTTGELFF

D: TRBD1
length: 15
J: TRBJ1-2
V: TRBV18
size: -
DNA: TGTGCCAGCTCACCTTTGGACAGGGGCGACTATGGCTACACCTTC
CDR3: CASSPLDRGDYGYTF

D: -
length: 18
J: TRBJ2-2
V: TRBV9
size: -
DNA: TGTGCCAGCAGCGTATCATCCGCGAGGGCAACGAACACCGGGGAGCTGTTTTTT
CDR3: CASSVSSARATNTGELFF

D: -
length: 14
J: TRBJ1-2
V: TRBV5-1
size: once
DNA: TGCGCCAGCAGAAAGACAAGTTGGCCGGTGGGCTACACCTTC
CDR3: CASRKTSWPVGYTF

D: TRBD1
length: 12
J: TRBJ2-5
V: TRBV28
size: -
DNA: TGTGCCAGCAGTTCGGACAGGGAGACCCAGTACTTC
CDR3: CASSSDRETQYF

D: TRBD1
length: 16
J: TRBJ1-1
V: TRBV9
size: medium-sized
DNA: TGTGCCAGCAGCGTAGCTGGCGGGACAGGGGAGACTGAAGCTTTCTTT
CDR3: CASSVAGGTGETEAFF

D: TRBD2
length: 16
J: TRBJ2-1
V: TRBV6-2/TRBV6-3
size: few
DNA: TGTGCCAGCAGCTTCTCGTTGACTAGCGGGTACAATGAGCAGTTCTTC
CDR3: CASSFSLTSGYNEQFF

D: -
length: 14
J: TRBJ1-1
V: TRBV10-3
size: -
DNA: TGTGCCATCAGTGAAGGACAGATGAACACTGAAGCTTTCTTT
CDR3: CAISEGQMNTEAFF

D: -
length: 15
J: TRBJ2-2
V: TRBV3-1/TRBV3-2
size: -
DNA: TGTGCCAGCAGCCATCAGGGCTTGGTCACCGGGGAGCTGTTTTTT
CDR3: CASSHQGLVTGELFF

D: -
length: 16
J: TRBJ1-4
V: TRBV7-2
size: -
DNA: TGTGCCAGCAGCTTACAGGGAATATTGGATGATGAAAAACTGTTTTTT
CDR3: CASSLQGILDDEKLFF

D: -
length: 14
J: TRBJ2-7
V: TRBV11-2
size: -
DNA: TGTGCCAGCAGCGGTCGCCAGGGGCCCTACGAGCAGTACTTC
CDR3: CASSGRQGPYEQYF